Below, one T cell receptor (beta chain) is given with its context. This specimen comes from a study of cytomegalovirus exposure and HLA in healthy donors. V lost 3 bases, J lost 8 bases, and 13 bases lay in between. The CDR3 has 13 residues. Germline V CDR1 and CDR2: SGHTA, FQGNSA. The PCR was carried out with 60 Vbeta primers and 13 Jbeta primers. Generated by immunoSEQ multiplex PCR, the TCRdb table keeps only in-frame clones and is missing some. The data show about 48,000 clones, and the top ten clones hold over 2%. The source is a woman in her forties in good health and CMV-seronegative. Sequencing input: PBMCs. This chain joins TRBV7-2 and TRBJ1-2, with D unresolved. For the CDR3, the DNA is TGTGCCAGCAGCTTTGAGATTTACTGGGGCTACACCTTC. Translated: CASSFEIYWGYTF.